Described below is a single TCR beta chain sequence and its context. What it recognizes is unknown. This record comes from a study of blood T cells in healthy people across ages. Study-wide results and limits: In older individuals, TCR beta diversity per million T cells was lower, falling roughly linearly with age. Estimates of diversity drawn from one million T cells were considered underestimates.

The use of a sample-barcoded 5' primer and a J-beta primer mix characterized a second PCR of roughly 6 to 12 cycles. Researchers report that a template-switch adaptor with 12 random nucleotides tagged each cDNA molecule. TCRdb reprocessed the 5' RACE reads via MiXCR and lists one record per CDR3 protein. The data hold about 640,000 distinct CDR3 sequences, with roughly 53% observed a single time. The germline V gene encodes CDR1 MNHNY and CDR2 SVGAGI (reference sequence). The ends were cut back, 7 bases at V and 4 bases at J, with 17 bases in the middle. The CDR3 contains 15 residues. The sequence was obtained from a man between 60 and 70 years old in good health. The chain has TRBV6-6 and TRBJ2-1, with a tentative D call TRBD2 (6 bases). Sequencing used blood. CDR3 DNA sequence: TGTGCCAGCACTCCCAACCAGGGAGGTTACAATGAGCAGTTCTTC. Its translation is CASTPNQGGYNEQFF.